The source of this T cell receptor beta chain is a study of blood T cell repertoires in COVID-19. Germline CDR1 reads SNHLY; CDR2 reads FYNNEI. CDR3 length: 13 amino acids. V lost 3 bases and J 4 bases, leaving 7 bases between the germline ends. In the source study's methods: Estimation of nucleated cell counts relied on the amplification of reference gene primers. Libraries were prepared by immunoSEQ multiplex PCR; TCRdb keeps only in-frame clonotypes and omits some of them. V and J calls and clone size are as listed in that table; D and trimming were resolved from the DNA. Of 200,000 to 300,000 clones in the sample, roughly nine tenths were seen once.

The genes are TRBV2 and TRBJ1-5; D uncertain. The clonotype was recovered from a woman aged 55-69 years who had recovered from COVID-19. Material: peripheral blood. The CDR3 sequence: CASSDYQNQPQHF. CDR3 nucleotide sequence: TGTGCCAGCAGTGACTATCAAAATCAGCCCCAGCATTTT.